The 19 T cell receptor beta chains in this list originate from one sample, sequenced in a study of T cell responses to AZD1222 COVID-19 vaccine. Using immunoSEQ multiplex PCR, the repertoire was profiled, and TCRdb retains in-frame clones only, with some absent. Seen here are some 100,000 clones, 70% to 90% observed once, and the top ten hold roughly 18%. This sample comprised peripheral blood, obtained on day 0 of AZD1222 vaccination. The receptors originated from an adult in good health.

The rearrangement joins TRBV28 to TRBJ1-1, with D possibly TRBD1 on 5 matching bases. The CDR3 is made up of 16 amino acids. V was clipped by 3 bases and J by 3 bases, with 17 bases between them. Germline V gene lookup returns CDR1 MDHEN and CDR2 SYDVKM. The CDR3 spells CASSFLPHRGHTEAFF. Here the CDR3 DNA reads TGTGCCAGCAGTTTTTTGCCACATAGGGGTCACACTGAAGCTTTCTTT.

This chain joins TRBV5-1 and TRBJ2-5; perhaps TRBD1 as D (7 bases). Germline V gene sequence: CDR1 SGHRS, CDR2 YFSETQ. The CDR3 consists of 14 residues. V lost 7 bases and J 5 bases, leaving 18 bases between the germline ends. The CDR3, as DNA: TGCGCCAGCGGCCCCTCAGGGGGGAGGGAGACCCAGTACTTC. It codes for CASGPSGGRETQYF.

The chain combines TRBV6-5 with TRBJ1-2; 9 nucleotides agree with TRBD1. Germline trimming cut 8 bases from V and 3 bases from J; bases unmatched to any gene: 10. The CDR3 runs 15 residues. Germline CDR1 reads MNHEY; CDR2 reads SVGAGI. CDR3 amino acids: CASRSRGQGDYGYTF. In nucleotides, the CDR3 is TGTGCCAGCCGCTCCCGGGGACAGGGTGACTATGGCTACACCTTC.

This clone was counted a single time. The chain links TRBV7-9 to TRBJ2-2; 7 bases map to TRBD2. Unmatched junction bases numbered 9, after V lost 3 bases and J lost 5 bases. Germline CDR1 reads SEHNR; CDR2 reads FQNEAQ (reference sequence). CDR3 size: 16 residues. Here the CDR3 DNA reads TGTGCCAGCAGCTTGGGCGGGGGAATAAGGACCGGGGAGCTGTTTTTT. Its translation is CASSLGGGIRTGELFF.

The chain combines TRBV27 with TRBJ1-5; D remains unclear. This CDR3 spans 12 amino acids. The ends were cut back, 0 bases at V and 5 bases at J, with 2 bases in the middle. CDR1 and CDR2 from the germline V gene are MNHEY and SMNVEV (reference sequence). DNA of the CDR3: TGTGCCAGCAGTTTATCTTATCAGCCCCAGCATTTT. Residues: CASSLSYQPQHF.

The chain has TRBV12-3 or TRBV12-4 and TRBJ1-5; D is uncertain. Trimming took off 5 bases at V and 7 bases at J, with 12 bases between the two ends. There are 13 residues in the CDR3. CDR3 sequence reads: CASSTVSNQPQHF. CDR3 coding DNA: TGTGCCAGCAGTACCGTTTCGAACCAGCCCCAGCATTTT.

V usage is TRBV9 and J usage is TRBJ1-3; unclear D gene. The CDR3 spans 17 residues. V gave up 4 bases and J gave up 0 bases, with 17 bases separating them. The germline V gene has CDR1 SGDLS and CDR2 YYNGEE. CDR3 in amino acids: CASSPRAQLLSGNTIYF. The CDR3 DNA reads TGTGCCAGCAGCCCCCGGGCCCAACTTCTCTCTGGAAACACCATATATTTT.

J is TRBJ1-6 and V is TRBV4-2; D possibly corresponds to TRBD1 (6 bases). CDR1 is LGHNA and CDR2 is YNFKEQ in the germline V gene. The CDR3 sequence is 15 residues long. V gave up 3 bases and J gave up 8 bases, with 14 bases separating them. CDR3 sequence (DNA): TGTGCCAGCAGCCACACCCGGGACATTTATTCACCCCTCCACTTT. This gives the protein CASSHTRDIYSPLHF.

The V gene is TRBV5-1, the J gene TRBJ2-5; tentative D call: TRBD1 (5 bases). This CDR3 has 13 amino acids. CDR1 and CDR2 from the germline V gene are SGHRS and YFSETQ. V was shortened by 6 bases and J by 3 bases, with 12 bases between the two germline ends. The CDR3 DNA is TGCGCCAGCACCACGACAGCTAAAGAGACCCAGTACTTC. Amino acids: CASTTTAKETQYF.

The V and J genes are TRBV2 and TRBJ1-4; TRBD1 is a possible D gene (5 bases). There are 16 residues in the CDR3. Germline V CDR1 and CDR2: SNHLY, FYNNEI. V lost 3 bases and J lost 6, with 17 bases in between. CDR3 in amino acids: CASSDFMFTGDEKLFF. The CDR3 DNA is TGTGCCAGCAGTGATTTTATGTTCACGGGGGATGAAAAACTGTTTTTT.

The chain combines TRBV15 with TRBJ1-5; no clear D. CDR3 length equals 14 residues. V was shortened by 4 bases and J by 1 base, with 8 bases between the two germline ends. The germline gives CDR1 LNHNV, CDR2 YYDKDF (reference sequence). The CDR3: CATSMELSNQPQHF. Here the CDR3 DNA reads TGTGCCACCAGCATGGAGTTGAGCAATCAGCCCCAGCATTTT.

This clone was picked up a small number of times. CDR3 bases: TGTGCCAGCAGCTCATGGTATGGAAACACCATATATTTT. It specifies CASSSWYGNTIYF. The chain has TRBV6-6 and TRBJ1-3; no reliable D call. Trimming pared 6 bases from V and 3 bases from J, leaving 9 bases between. This CDR3 has 13 residues. The V gene's germline CDR1 is MNHNY and CDR2 SVGAGI (reference sequence).

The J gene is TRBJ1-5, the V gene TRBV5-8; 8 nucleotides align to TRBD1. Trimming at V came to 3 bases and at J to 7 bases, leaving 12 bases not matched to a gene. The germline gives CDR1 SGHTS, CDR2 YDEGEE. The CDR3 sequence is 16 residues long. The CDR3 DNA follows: TGTGCCAGCAGCTCTCGACAGGGGTCTCAAGGGCAGCCCCAGCATTTT. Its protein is CASSSRQGSQGQPQHF.

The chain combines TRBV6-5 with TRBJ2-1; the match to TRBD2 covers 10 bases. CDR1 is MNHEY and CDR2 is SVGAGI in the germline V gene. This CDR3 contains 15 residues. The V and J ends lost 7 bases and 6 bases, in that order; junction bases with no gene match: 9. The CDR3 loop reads CASTKRGGLINEQFF. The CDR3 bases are TGTGCCAGCACCAAGCGGGGGGGGCTGATCAATGAGCAGTTCTTC.

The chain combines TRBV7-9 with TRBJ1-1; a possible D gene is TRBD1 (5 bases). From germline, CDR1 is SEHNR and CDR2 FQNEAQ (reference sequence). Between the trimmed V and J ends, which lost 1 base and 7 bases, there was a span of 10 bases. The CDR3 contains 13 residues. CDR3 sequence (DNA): TGTGCCAGCAGCTTAGGGGACGGCTATGAAGCTTTCTTT. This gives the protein CASSLGDGYEAFF.

The CDR3 DNA reads TGTGCCAGTAGTCGACAGGGTGGCACTGAAGCTTTCTTT. Translating it yields CASSRQGGTEAFF. V usage is TRBV19 and J usage is TRBJ1-1; TRBD1 aligns across 7 bases. The CDR3 is 13 residues long. Per germline, CDR1 LNHDA and CDR2 SQIVND (reference sequence). With V trimmed by 5 bases and J by 4 bases, 4 bases remained unmatched.

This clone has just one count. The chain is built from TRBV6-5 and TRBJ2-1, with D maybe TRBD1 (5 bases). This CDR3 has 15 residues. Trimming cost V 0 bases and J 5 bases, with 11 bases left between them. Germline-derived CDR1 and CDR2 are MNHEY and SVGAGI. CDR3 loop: CASSYSNRMDNEQFF. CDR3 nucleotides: TGTGCCAGCAGTTACTCTAACAGGATGGACAATGAGCAGTTCTTC.

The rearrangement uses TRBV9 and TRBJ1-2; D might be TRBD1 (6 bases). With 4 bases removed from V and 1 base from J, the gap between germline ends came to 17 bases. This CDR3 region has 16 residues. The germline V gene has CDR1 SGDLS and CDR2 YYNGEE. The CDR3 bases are TGTGCCAGCAGCCCCCGAGGGGACACCCATAACTATGGCTACACCTTC. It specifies CASSPRGDTHNYGYTF.

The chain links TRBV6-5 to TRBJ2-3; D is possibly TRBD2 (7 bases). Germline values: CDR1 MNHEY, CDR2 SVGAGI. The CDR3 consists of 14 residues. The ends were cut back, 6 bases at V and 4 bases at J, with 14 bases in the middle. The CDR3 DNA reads TGTGCCAGCAGCTCCCGCGGGGGCGCAGATACGCAGTATTTT. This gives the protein CASSSRGGADTQYF.